One and the same sample provided the 27 T cell receptor beta chains below, sequenced in a study of blood T cell repertoires in COVID-19. Clones were sequenced by immunoSEQ multiplex PCR, and TCRdb holds only the in-frame ones, with some missing. The table shows under 450,000 clones, with 70% to 90% occurring only once. The sequenced sample consisted of peripheral blood. Receptors originate from a woman aged 50 to 65 with COVID-19, enrolled during active disease.

This clone has more than one count but fewer than ten. The chain has TRBV7-9 and TRBJ2-7; a possible D gene is TRBD2 (5 bases). Germline CDR1 reads SEHNR; CDR2 reads FQNEAQ (reference sequence). This CDR3 comprises 12 residues. Deletions cut 5 bases from V and 5 bases from J, with 10 bases between. The CDR3 nucleotides are TGTGCCAGCAGCGAGACCGGGGACGAGCAGTACTTC. It specifies CASSETGDEQYF. Full variable domain (missing parts from reference TRBV7-9 and TRBJ2-7): DTGVSQNPRHKITKRGQNVTFRCDPISEHNRLYWYRQTLGQGPEFLTYFQNEAQLEKSRLLSDRFSAERPKGSFSTLEIQRTEQGDSAMYLCASSETGDEQYFGPGTRLTVT.

This clone was seen a handful of times. The chain uses TRBV19 and TRBJ1-1, with D hard to call. Between the trimmed V and J ends, which lost 9 bases and 4 bases, there was a span of 12 bases. Germline V CDR1 and CDR2: LNHDA, SQIVND (reference sequence). The CDR3 length is 12 residues. The CDR3 is CASSREGTEAFF. The DNA for the CDR3 is TGTGCCAGCTCAAGGGAGGGCACTGAAGCTTTCTTT.

The chain has TRBV19 and TRBJ1-5, with TRBD1 matching 8 bases. The CDR3 is made up of 15 amino acids. Germline V lookup: CDR1 LNHDA, CDR2 SQIVND (reference sequence). V shed 3 bases and J 9 bases; nucleotides not matched to a gene: 10. The CDR3 loop reads CASSILGQGSWPQHF. In DNA form, the CDR3 reads TGTGCCAGTAGTATCCTCGGACAGGGTAGTTGGCCCCAGCATTTT.

The V gene is TRBV12-5, the J gene TRBJ1-3; weak D call: TRBD1 (6 bases). Trimming stripped 1 base from V and 2 bases from J, with 6 bases between. The CDR3 consists of 14 residues. Germline V gene lookup returns CDR1 LGHNT and CDR2 FRNRAP. The CDR3 DNA is TGTGCTAGTGGTTTGGGGGGGCCTGGAAACACCATATATTTT. It specifies CASGLGGPGNTIYF.

The chain recombines TRBV5-4 with TRBJ2-5, with TRBD2 as a possible D gene (7 bases). From germline, CDR1 is SGHNT and CDR2 YYREEE (reference sequence). V was clipped by 7 bases and J by 4 bases, with 23 bases between them. CDR3 length: 16 amino acids. This CDR3 reads CASQNRRGGGRETQYF. Written as DNA, the CDR3 is TGTGCCAGCCAGAACAGGCGGGGAGGGGGTAGAGAGACCCAGTACTTC.

The chain combines TRBV29-1 with TRBJ1-1; a weak D match, TRBD1 (6 bases). There are 14 residues in the CDR3. Germline V gene sequence: CDR1 SQVTM, CDR2 ANQGSEA. Trimming left V 6 bases short and J 6 bases short, with 20 bases between. CDR3 amino acids: CSVHTGPKLAEAFF. The CDR3 nucleotides read TGCAGCGTCCACACAGGGCCGAAGTTGGCTGAAGCTTTCTTT.

The V and J genes are TRBV9 and TRBJ1-2; 9 bases align to TRBD1. Trimming removed 3 bases from V and 4 bases from J; junction bases left unmatched: 7. CDR3 length: 15 amino acids. In germline, CDR1 is SGDLS, CDR2 YYNGEE. The CDR3 region has the DNA TGTGCCAGCAGCGGACCACAGGGGGCCGGCTATGGCTACACCTTC. Protein sequence: CASSGPQGAGYGYTF. The full variable domain, its missing parts supplied by reference TRBV9 and TRBJ1-2, is DSGVTQTPKHLITATGQRVTLRCSPRSGDLSVYWYQQSLDQGLQFLIQYYNGEERAKGNILERFSAQQFPDLHSELNLSSLELGDSALYFCASSGPQGAGYGYTFGSGTRLTVV.

V gene TRBV2 combines with J gene TRBJ1-5, with 7 nucleotides matching TRBD1. The CDR3 loop spans 16 amino acids. Germline V gives CDR1 SNHLY, CDR2 FYNNEI. After removal of 1 base from V and 4 bases from J, the junction contained 7 bases not matched to a gene. The CDR3 sequence: CASSEVQGWGNQPQHF. CDR3 DNA sequence: TGTGCCAGCAGTGAAGTACAGGGGTGGGGGAATCAGCCCCAGCATTTT.

The gene calls are TRBV3-1 (or the pseudogene TRBV3-2) and TRBJ2-7; D is possibly TRBD1 (7 bases). Deletions cut 3 bases from V and 0 bases from J, with 18 bases between. CDR1 LGHDT and CDR2 YNNKEL come from the germline V gene (reference sequence). The CDR3 runs 17 residues. The CDR3 protein is CASSQGGISGGSYEQYF. The CDR3 coding sequence is TGTGCCAGCAGCCAGGGGGGAATATCAGGGGGCTCCTACGAGCAGTACTTC.

The chain uses TRBV11-1 and TRBJ2-3; a weak D match, TRBD2 (6 bases). Germline V CDR1 and CDR2: SGHAT, FQDESV (reference sequence). With 2 bases removed from V and 6 bases from J, the gap between germline ends came to 18 bases. The CDR3 contains 16 residues. The CDR3 sequence: CASSLQGSPRGDTQYF. For the CDR3, the DNA is TGTGCCAGCAGCTTACAGGGCAGCCCTCGGGGGGATACGCAGTATTTT.

The chain couples TRBV30 to TRBJ2-7; 11 bases are shared with TRBD2. Trimming took 3 bases from V and 0 from J; bases not matched to a gene: 4. CDR3 length equals 15 residues. Looked up from germline, CDR1 is GTSNPN and CDR2 is SVGIG (reference sequence). CDR3 nucleotide sequence: TGTGCCTGGAGGGATACTAGCGGGAGCTCCTACGAGCAGTACTTC. It codes for CAWRDTSGSSYEQYF. Together with reference TRBV30 and TRBJ2-7, the CDR3 gives the full variable domain: SQTIHQWPATLVQPVGSPLSLECTVEGTSNPNLYWYRQAAGRGLQLLFYSVGIGQISSEVPQNLSASRPQDRQFILSSKKLLLSDSGFYLCAWRDTSGSSYEQYFGPGTRLTVT.

The table lists this clone with a count of one. The rearrangement uses TRBV19 and TRBJ1-1; TRBD1 matches at 7 bases. J was trimmed by 4 bases and V by 4 bases; bases with no gene match: 6. Germline lookup yields CDR1 LNHDA and CDR2 SQIVND (reference sequence). The CDR3 is made up of 14 amino acids. The CDR3 sequence is CASSSPTGSTEAFF. In DNA, the CDR3 is TGTGCCAGTAGTAGCCCGACAGGGAGCACTGAAGCTTTCTTT.

The chain couples TRBV4-1 to TRBJ2-3; 7 positions match TRBD1. Germline CDR1 reads MGHRA; CDR2 reads YSYEKL. This CDR3 has 17 residues. After removal of 8 bases from V and 2 bases from J, the junction contained 16 bases not matched to a gene. The CDR3, as DNA: TGCGCCAGCGCTCGGGCCCCGGGGCAGGGGGACACAGATACGCAGTATTTT. Its protein is CASARAPGQGDTDTQYF.

The CDR3, as DNA: TGCAGCGTTGATAGTCGCGGGGGGCTCTACAATGAGCAGTTCTTC. It yields the protein CSVDSRGGLYNEQFF. This chain joins TRBV29-1 and TRBJ2-1; 8 bases map to TRBD2. The V gene end was trimmed by 3 bases and the J gene end by 3 bases; junction bases not matched to a gene: 7. In germline, CDR1 is SQVTM, CDR2 ANQGSEA. This CDR3 has 15 amino acids.

This chain connects TRBV19 to TRBJ1-1; a weak D match, TRBD1 (5 bases). The germline V and J ends were trimmed by 4 bases and 0 bases, with 12 bases remaining between them. CDR3 length: 15 amino acids. In germline, CDR1 is LNHDA, CDR2 SQIVND (reference sequence). DNA for the CDR3: TGTGCCAGTAGTAAGGGGCTAAACATGAACACTGAAGCTTTCTTT. It translates to CASSKGLNMNTEAFF.

J is TRBJ1-1 and V is TRBV6-6; D remains unclear. This CDR3 has 16 residues. Between the trimmed V and J ends, which lost 6 bases and 4 bases, there was a span of 21 bases. Germline V gene data show CDR1 as MNHNY and CDR2 as SVGAGI (reference sequence). CDR3 amino acids: CASSAVGGQGSTEAFF. The CDR3 DNA follows: TGTGCCAGCAGCGCGGTGGGAGGGCAAGGTAGCACTGAAGCTTTCTTT.

The chain links TRBV19 to TRBJ1-1, with D uncertain. The CDR3 consists of 13 residues. V lost 7 bases to trimming and J lost 0 bases, with 9 bases between them. The germline gives CDR1 LNHDA, CDR2 SQIVND (reference sequence). Written as DNA, the CDR3 is TGTGCCAGTAATCAGGAGGTGAACACTGAAGCTTTCTTT. It encodes CASNQEVNTEAFF.

The V gene is TRBV9, the J gene TRBJ2-1, with D maybe TRBD1 (6 bases). The CDR3 runs 16 residues. Germline V gene sequence: CDR1 SGDLS, CDR2 YYNGEE. Trimming pared 4 bases from V and 5 bases from J, leaving 19 bases between. This CDR3 is CASSWNPGAPHNEQFF. For the CDR3, the DNA is TGTGCCAGCAGCTGGAATCCAGGGGCCCCCCACAATGAGCAGTTCTTC.

The chain uses TRBV7-6 and TRBJ1-5, with TRBD1 matching 10 bases. This CDR3 region has 13 residues. The J segment lost 8 bases and the V segment lost 5 bases, leaving 3 bases of the junction unmatched. The germline gives CDR1 SGHVS, CDR2 FNYEAQ. The chain's CDR3 is CASSRDRGEPQHF. For the CDR3, the DNA is TGTGCCAGCAGCCGGGACAGGGGAGAGCCCCAGCATTTT.

The chain has TRBV28 and TRBJ1-2; possibly TRBD1 for D (5 bases). The CDR3 length is 14 residues. The V and J ends lost 6 bases and 4 bases respectively, with 15 bases between them. Per the germline V gene, CDR1 is MDHEN and CDR2 is SYDVKM. For the CDR3, the DNA is TGTGCCAGCAGCCTCAGGGTTGAAGGCTATGGCTACACCTTC. Its translation: CASSLRVEGYGYTF.

The chain joins TRBV19 to TRBJ1-1; TRBD1 matches at 9 bases. V lost 7 bases to trimming and J lost 2 bases; unmatched junction nucleotides: 8. Looked up from germline, CDR1 is LNHDA and CDR2 is SQIVND (reference sequence). This CDR3 comprises 15 residues. The DNA for the CDR3 is TGTGCCAGTACCGGTTGGACAGGGGATAACACTGAAGCTTTCTTT. This gives the protein CASTGWTGDNTEAFF.

This rearrangement joins TRBV6-5 to TRBJ1-4; no firm D call. There are 14 residues in the CDR3. CDR1 is MNHEY, CDR2 SVGAGI, per germline. Trimming removed 2 bases from V and 8 bases from J, with 12 bases in between. Here the CDR3 DNA reads TGTGCCAGCAGTTACGGGAGGGCGGGGGAAAAACTGTTTTTT. Encoded protein: CASSYGRAGEKLFF.

A few counts support this clone. J is TRBJ1-6 and V is TRBV14; a possible D gene is TRBD1 (5 bases). V was shortened by 6 bases and J by 8 bases, with 11 bases between the two germline ends. The CDR3 covers 13 residues. Germline V gene data show CDR1 as SGHDN and CDR2 as FVKESK. CDR3 in DNA: TGTGCCAGCAGTCGGACACCCTATTCACCCCTCCACTTT. This gives the protein CASSRTPYSPLHF.

The gene calls are TRBV10-3 and TRBJ2-7, with D maybe TRBD1 (6 bases). The ends were cut back, 4 bases at V and 3 bases at J, with 13 bases in the middle. Germline V gene sequence: CDR1 ENHRY, CDR2 SYGVKD. The CDR3 loop spans 14 amino acids. Written as DNA, the CDR3 is TGTGCCATCAGTGCCCGGACAGATAGCTACGAGCAGTACTTC. This gives the protein CAISARTDSYEQYF.

The rearrangement uses TRBV2 and TRBJ1-1, with no clear D. Germline lookup yields CDR1 SNHLY and CDR2 FYNNEI. This CDR3 has 13 residues. V lost 7 bases to trimming and J lost 0 bases, with 9 bases between them. The CDR3 is CASIGTMNTEAFF. The CDR3 region has the DNA TGTGCCAGCATTGGTACTATGAACACTGAAGCTTTCTTT.

J is TRBJ2-3 and V is TRBV28; D might be TRBD1 (6 bases). V was cut by 3 bases and J by 11 bases, with 9 bases left in between. This CDR3 region has 11 residues. Germline CDR1 and CDR2: MDHEN and SYDVKM. The CDR3 sequence: CASSFRGGQYF. CDR3 DNA: TGTGCCAGCAGTTTTCGAGGGGGGCAGTATTTT.

This clone occurred a few times. The chain joins TRBV19 to TRBJ2-3, with no clear D. This CDR3 spans 11 amino acids. The V gene's germline CDR1 is LNHDA and CDR2 SQIVND (reference sequence). Trimming removed 5 bases from V and 4 bases from J, with 4 bases in between. CDR3 region: CASSEADTQYF. The DNA for the CDR3 is TGTGCCAGTAGTGAGGCAGATACGCAGTATTTT.